Each of the 11 T cell receptor delta chains below was sequenced from the same sample in a study of Vδ1+ human thymocytes. Study-wide findings and caveats: Thymic TRG and TRD repertoires appeared highly polyclonal, with Gaussian CDR3 length distributions.

These receptors' antigens are unknown. RNA was extracted from the cells and then reverse transcribed. The CDR3 regions were amplified by multiplex PCR from V-gene primers to a constant-region primer. TCRdb repeated clone calling on the multiplex PCR reads with CATT. This sample carries about 25,000 delta-chain clones, around 32% of them seen once, and the ten largest clones take 1.6%. Specimen: Vdelta1+ gamma-delta thymocytes from the thymus. Subset noted: FACS-sorted CD3+ TCRalphabeta- TCRVdelta1+ TCRVdelta2- thymocytes. The source of these receptors is a boy under two years old who had congenital heart surgery.

This chain links TRDV1 with TRDJ1; 8 bases match TRDD3. In germline, CDR1 is TSWWSYY, CDR2 QGS. The junction had 24 bases not matched to a gene; V was cut back by 0 bases and J by 0 bases. CDR3 size: 23 residues. CDR3 amino acids: CALGELGPFSPILGAEHTDKLIF. The CDR3, as DNA: TGTGCTCTTGGGGAACTAGGTCCTTTCTCACCTATACTGGGGGCCGAGCACACCGATAAACTCATCTTT.

In regard to this clone: Other nucleotide sequences from this sample produce the same CDR3. The J gene is TRDJ1, the V gene TRDV1; D perhaps matches TRDD3 (6 bases). Trimming took off 1 base at V and 0 bases at J, with 21 bases between the two ends. The germline gives CDR1 TSWWSYY, CDR2 QGS. The CDR3 is 19 residues long. CDR3 loop: CALGEPPGVGVGDTDKLIF. The CDR3 region has the DNA TGTGCTCTTGGGGAACCCCCCGGGGTGGGGGTTGGAGACACCGATAAACTCATCTTT.

In the case of this clone: Distinct nucleotide sequences in the sample also encode this CDR3. The V call is TRDV1, the J call TRDJ1, with TRDD3 matching over 13 bases. Trimming took 0 bases from V and 2 from J; bases not matched to a gene: 21. From germline, CDR1 is TSWWSYY and CDR2 QGS. The CDR3 contains 23 residues. CDR3 in amino acids: CALGELRLPFPHWGIRGTDKLIF. CDR3 nucleotide sequence: TGTGCTCTTGGGGAACTAAGGTTGCCATTCCCGCACTGGGGGATACGGGGTACCGATAAACTCATCTTT.

V usage is TRDV1 and J usage is TRDJ1, with 9 bases fitting TRDD3. The V gene end was trimmed by 1 base and the J gene end by 0 bases; junction bases not matched to a gene: 21. The CDR3 runs 22 residues. The germline V gene has CDR1 TSWWSYY and CDR2 QGS. The CDR3 here is CALGERFFAALGDGPYTDKLIF. The CDR3 bases are TGTGCTCTTGGGGAACGCTTCTTTGCCGCACTGGGGGACGGCCCGTACACCGATAAACTCATCTTT.

V gene TRDV1 combines with J gene TRDJ1; 13 bases are a match to TRDD3. Per germline, CDR1 TSWWSYY and CDR2 QGS. CDR3 length: 21 residues. V lost 5 bases to trimming and J lost 2 bases; unmatched junction nucleotides: 20. The DNA of the CDR3 is TGTGCTCTTGGGACCCTACGGGACCCGGACTGGGGGATACGGGGGACCGATAAACTCATCTTT. Amino acid sequence: CALGTLRDPDWGIRGTDKLIF.

Regarding this clone: The sample has other DNA sequences that encode this CDR3 too. The chain has TRDV1 and TRDJ1; the match to TRDD2 covers 9 bases. The junction had 18 bases not matched to a gene; V was cut back by 4 bases and J by 3 bases. The germline gives CDR1 TSWWSYY, CDR2 QGS. The CDR3 covers 19 residues. DNA of the CDR3: TGTGCTCTTGGGGGCCTTCCTACGGATCCTGGGATCGGGTCCGATAAACTCATCTTT. Protein product: CALGGLPTDPGIGSDKLIF.

No call exists for the J gene, whereas the V gene is TRDV1; the table's D gene call, TRDD2, was not cross checked with the DNA. The CDR3 length is 19 residues. Germline loops: CDR1 TSWWSYY, CDR2 QGS. The CDR3: CALGELISLPTTLGAHLTF. Here the CDR3 DNA reads TGTGCTCTTGGGGAACTTATTAGCCTTCCTACCACACTGGGTGCTCACCTGACCTTT.

The V and J genes are TRDV1 and TRDJ1, with 13 bases that match TRDD3. This CDR3 is 23 amino acids long. CDR1 is TSWWSYY, CDR2 QGS, per germline. The V and J ends lost 3 bases and 2 bases, in that order; junction bases with no gene match: 24. This chain's CDR3 is CALGDDDQALTGGYARGTDKLIF. DNA for the CDR3: TGTGCTCTTGGGGATGACGATCAAGCCCTAACTGGGGGATACGCTAGGGGTACCGATAAACTCATCTTT.

This clone was counted between two and nine times. The chain uses TRDV1 and TRDJ1; 8 nucleotides match TRDD3. The CDR3 consists of 21 residues. Germline values: CDR1 TSWWSYY, CDR2 QGS. The ends lost 4 bases at V and 0 bases at J; junction bases unmatched: 22. CDR3 residues: CALGGSLPLLGVDFYTDKLIF. The DNA for the CDR3 is TGTGCTCTTGGGGGATCTCTTCCCTTACTGGGGGTCGATTTCTACACCGATAAACTCATCTTT.

The chain employs TRDV3 and TRDJ1, with 12 bases that match TRDD3. The CDR3 length is 18 residues. V lost 4 bases to trimming and J lost 7 bases; unmatched junction nucleotides: 22. Per the germline V gene, CDR1 is TVYSNPD and CDR2 is GDNSRS (reference sequence). The chain's CDR3 is CASEVWGIRFLILGKLIF. In DNA form, the CDR3 reads TGTGCCTCGGAAGTCTGGGGGATACGATTCCTTATTCTCGGTAAACTCATCTTT.

About this clone: This sequence may be a read error, since a much larger clone differs from it by one base. The chain couples TRDV2 to TRDJ3; 8 positions match TRDD3. The CDR3 sequence is 19 residues long. CDR1 GEAIGNYY and CDR2 EKD come from the germline V gene. In nucleotides, the CDR3 is TGTGCCTGTGAAACCACTGGGGGTTTAAGCTCCAGGGACACCCGACAGATGTTTTTC. Encoded protein: CACETTGGLSSRDTRQMFF.